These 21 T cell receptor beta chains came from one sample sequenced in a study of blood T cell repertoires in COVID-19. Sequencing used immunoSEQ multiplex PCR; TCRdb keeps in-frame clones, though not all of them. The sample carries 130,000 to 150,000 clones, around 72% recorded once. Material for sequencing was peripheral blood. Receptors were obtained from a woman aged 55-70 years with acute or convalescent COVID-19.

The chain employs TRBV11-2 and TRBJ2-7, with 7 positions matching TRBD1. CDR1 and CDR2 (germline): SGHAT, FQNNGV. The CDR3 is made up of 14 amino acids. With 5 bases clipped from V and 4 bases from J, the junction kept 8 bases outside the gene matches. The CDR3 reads CASSLLRQGYEQYF. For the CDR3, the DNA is TGTGCCAGCAGCCTACTAAGACAGGGTTACGAGCAGTACTTC.

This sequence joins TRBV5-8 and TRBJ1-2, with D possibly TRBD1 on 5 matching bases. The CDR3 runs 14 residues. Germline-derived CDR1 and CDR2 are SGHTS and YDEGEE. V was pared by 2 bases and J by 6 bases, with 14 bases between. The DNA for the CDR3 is TGTGCCAGCAGCTTCCGCCAGGGCCTAAATGGCTACACCTTC. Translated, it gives CASSFRQGLNGYTF.

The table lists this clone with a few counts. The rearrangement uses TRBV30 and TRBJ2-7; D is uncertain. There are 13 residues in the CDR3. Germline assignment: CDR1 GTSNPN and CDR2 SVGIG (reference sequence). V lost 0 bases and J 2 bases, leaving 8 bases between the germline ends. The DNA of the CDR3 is TGTGCCTGGAGTGTAGCCGCGACCTACGAGCAGTACTTC. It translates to CAWSVAATYEQYF.

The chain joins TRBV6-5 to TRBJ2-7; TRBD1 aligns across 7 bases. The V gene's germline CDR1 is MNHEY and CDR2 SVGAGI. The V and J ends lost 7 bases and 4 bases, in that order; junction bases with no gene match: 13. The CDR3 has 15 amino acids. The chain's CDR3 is CASKEKTGSRYEQYF. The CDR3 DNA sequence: TGTGCCAGCAAGGAGAAGACAGGGAGTCGATACGAGCAGTACTTC.

The DNA of the CDR3 is TGTGCCAGCAGCTTAGTAGGGGTCCGGCCGGCCGCTTTCTTT. Amino acids: CASSLVGVRPAAFF. The chain carries TRBV11-2 and TRBJ1-1; the D gene is possibly TRBD1 (5 bases). Between the trimmed V and J ends, which lost 1 base and 11 bases, there was a span of 17 bases. The CDR3 extends over 14 amino acids. Germline values: CDR1 SGHAT, CDR2 FQNNGV. Together with reference TRBV11-2 and TRBJ1-1, the CDR3 gives the full variable domain: EAGVAQSPRYKIIEKRQSVAFWCNPISGHATLYWYQQILGQGPKLLIQFQNNGVVDDSQLPKDRFSAERLKGVDSTLKIQPAKLEDSAVYLCASSLVGVRPAAFFGQGTRLTVV.

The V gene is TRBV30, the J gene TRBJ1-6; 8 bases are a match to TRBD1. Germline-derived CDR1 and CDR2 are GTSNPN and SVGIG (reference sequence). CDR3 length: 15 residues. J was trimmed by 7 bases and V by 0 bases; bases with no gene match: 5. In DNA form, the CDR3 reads TGTGCCTGGAGTGTACTAGACAGGGGAAATTCACCCCTCCACTTT. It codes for CAWSVLDRGNSPLHF.

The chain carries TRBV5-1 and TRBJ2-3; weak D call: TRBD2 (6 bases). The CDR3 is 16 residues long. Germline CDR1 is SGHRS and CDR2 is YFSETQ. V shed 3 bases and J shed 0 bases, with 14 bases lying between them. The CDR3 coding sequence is TGCGCCAGCAGCTGGACGGGAGTCCCTAGCACAGATACGCAGTATTTT. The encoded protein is CASSWTGVPSTDTQYF.

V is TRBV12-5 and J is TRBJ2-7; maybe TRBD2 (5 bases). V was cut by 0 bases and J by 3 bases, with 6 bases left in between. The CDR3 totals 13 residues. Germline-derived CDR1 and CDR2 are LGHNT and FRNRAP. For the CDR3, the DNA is TGTGCTAGTGGTTTGGTCGGAGGCTACGAGCAGTACTTC. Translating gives CASGLVGGYEQYF.

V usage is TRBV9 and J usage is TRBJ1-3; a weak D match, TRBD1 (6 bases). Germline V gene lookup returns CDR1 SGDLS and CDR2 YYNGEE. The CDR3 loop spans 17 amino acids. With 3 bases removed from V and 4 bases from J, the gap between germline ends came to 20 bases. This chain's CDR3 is CASSAYRVYTPGNTIYF. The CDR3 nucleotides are TGTGCCAGCAGCGCATACAGGGTTTATACTCCCGGAAACACCATATATTTT.

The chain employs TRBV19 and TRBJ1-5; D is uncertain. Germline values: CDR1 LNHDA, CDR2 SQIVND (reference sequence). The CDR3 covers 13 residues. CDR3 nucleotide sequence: TGTGCAACTACGAGTATATCCAATCAGCCCCAGCATTTT. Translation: CATTSISNQPQHF.

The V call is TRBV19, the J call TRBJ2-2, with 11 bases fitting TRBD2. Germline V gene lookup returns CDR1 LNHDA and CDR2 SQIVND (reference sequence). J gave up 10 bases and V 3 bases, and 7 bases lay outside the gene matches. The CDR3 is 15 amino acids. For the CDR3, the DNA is TGTGCCAGTAGTATCTGGCTAGCGGGAGGAGAGGAGCTGTTTTTT. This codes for CASSIWLAGGEELFF.

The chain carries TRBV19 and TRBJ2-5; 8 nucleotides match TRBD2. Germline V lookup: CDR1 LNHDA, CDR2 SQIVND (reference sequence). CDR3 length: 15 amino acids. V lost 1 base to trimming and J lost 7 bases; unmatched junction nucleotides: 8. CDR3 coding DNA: TGTGCCAGTAGTATAGTCGGAGCGGGAGTGGGGACCCAGTACTTC. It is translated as CASSIVGAGVGTQYF.

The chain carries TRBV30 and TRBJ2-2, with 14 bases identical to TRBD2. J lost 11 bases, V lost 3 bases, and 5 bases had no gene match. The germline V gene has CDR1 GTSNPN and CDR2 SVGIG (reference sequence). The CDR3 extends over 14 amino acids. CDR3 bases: TGTGCCTGGAGCTCGGGGACTAGCGGGGGTGAGCTGTTTTTT. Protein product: CAWSSGTSGGELFF.

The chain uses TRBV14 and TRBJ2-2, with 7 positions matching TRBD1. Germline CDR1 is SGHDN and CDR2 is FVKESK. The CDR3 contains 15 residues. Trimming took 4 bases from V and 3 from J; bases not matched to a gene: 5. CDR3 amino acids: CASSLQTGYTGELFF. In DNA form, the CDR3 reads TGTGCCAGCAGCCTTCAGACAGGGTACACCGGGGAGCTGTTTTTT.

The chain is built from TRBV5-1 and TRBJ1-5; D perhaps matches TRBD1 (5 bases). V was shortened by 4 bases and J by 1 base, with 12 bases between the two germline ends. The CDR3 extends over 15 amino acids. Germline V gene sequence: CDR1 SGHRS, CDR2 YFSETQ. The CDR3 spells CASSEGARSNQPQHF. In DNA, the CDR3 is TGCGCCAGCAGCGAAGGGGCGCGAAGCAATCAGCCCCAGCATTTT.

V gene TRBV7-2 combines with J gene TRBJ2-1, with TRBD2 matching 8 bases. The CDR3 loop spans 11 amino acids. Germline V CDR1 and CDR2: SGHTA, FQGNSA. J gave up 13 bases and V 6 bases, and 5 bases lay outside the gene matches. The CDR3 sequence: CASRLSGRQFF. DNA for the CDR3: TGTGCCAGCAGACTAAGCGGGAGACAGTTCTTC.

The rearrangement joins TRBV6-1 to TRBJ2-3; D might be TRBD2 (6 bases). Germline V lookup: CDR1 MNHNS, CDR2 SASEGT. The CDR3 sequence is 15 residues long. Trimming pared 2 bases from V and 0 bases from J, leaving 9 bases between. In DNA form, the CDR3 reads TGTGCCAGCAGTGAACGGGGGACTAGCACAGATACGCAGTATTTT. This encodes CASSERGTSTDTQYF.

Written as DNA, the CDR3 is TGTGCCAGCAGCTCAAGACAGGCGGCAACTAATGAAAAACTGTTTTTT. It specifies CASSSRQAATNEKLFF. The V and J genes are TRBV7-6 and TRBJ1-4, with D possibly matching TRBD1 (6 bases). Germline CDR1 and CDR2: SGHVS and FNYEAQ. With 4 bases removed from V and 0 bases from J, the gap between germline ends came to 12 bases. This CDR3 has 16 residues.

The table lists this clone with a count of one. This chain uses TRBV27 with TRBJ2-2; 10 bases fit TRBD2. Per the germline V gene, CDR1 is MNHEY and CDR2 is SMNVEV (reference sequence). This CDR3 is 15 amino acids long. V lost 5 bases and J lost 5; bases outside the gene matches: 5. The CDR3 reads CASSRAGGSTGELFF. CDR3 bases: TGTGCCAGCAGTAGAGCGGGAGGGTCGACCGGGGAGCTGTTTTTT.

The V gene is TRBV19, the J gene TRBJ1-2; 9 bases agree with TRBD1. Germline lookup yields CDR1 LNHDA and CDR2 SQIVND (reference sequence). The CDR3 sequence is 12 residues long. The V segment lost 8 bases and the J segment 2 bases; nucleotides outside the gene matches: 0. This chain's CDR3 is CASGQGNYGYTF. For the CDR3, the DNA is TGTGCCAGTGGACAGGGGAACTATGGCTACACCTTC.

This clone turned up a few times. This chain's CDR3 is CASSPPGTGGVLAFF. The DNA of the CDR3 is TGTGCCAGCAGTCCCCCCGGGACAGGGGGCGTTTTGGCTTTCTTT. The chain carries TRBV28 and TRBJ1-1; 12 bases match TRBD1. V lost 5 bases and J lost 11; bases outside the gene matches: 12. Looked up from germline, CDR1 is MDHEN and CDR2 is SYDVKM. The CDR3 is 15 residues long. Full variable domain (rest looked up from reference TRBV28 and TRBJ1-1): DVKVTQSSRYLVKRTGEKVFLECVQDMDHENMFWYRQDPGLGLRLIYFSYDVKMKEKGDIPEGYSVSREKKERFSLILESASTNQTSMYLCASSPPGTGGVLAFFGQGTRLTVV.